A selection of T cell receptor beta chains follows, all from one sample in a study of blood T cell repertoires in COVID-19. TCRdb's table, derived via immunoSEQ multiplex PCR, lists solely in-frame clones and lacks some. The profile shows roughly 190,000 clones, more than 75% of them singletons. Sequenced: peripheral blood. The receptors originated from a man in his forties with active or convalescent COVID-19. CDR3s include the opening cysteine and the closing phenylalanine or tryptophan. The D gene is left open where the match is weak. The size field is filled for only some rows; it gives once, few, many or a size class.

clone size | J gene | D gene | V gene | CDR3 DNA | CDR3 protein
once | TRBJ1-5 | - | TRBV7-9 | TGTGCCAGCAGCTTCAGTGCGGGGGTTAATCAGCCCCAGCATTTT | CASSFSAGVNQPQHF
- | TRBJ1-6 | TRBD1 | TRBV5-1 | TGCGCCAGCAGCTACAGGGACCCTACATCAGGGGGAAATTCACCCCTCCACTTT | CASSYRDPTSGGNSPLHF
- | TRBJ1-5 | - | TRBV4-1 | TGCGCCAGCAGCCACGGGAGCAATCAGCCCCAGCATTTT | CASSHGSNQPQHF
- | TRBJ1-1 | - | TRBV7-2 | TGTGCCAGCAGCTTTTATATGCGGTCGGGGAACACTGAAGCTTTCTTT | CASSFYMRSGNTEAFF
- | TRBJ1-3 | - | TRBV9 | TGTGCCAGCAGCGTATCCCCGGGCTCTGGAAACACCATATATTTT | CASSVSPGSGNTIYF
- | TRBJ1-1 | TRBD1 | TRBV4-2 | TGTGCCAGCAGCCAAGTGGGGGCAGGGGGTCAATTT | CASSQVGAGGQF
once | TRBJ1-5 | - | TRBV11-2 | TGTGCCAGCAGCCCTGGCGGCTATAGCAATCAGCCCCAGCATTTT | CASSPGGYSNQPQHF
- | TRBJ2-5 | TRBD1 | TRBV2 | TGTGCCAGCAGTGAGGACAGGGCTGGCGGAGAGACCCAGTACTTC | CASSEDRAGGETQYF
- | TRBJ2-7 | TRBD1 | TRBV7-8 | TGTGCCAGCAGCTTAGAAACAGGGGGCGGGTACGAGCAGTACTTC | CASSLETGGGYEQYF
- | TRBJ2-5 | TRBD2 | TRBV2 | TGTGCCAGCAGTGACGTCCGGACCTTAGCGGGAGGGCCGGAGACCCAGTACTTC | CASSDVRTLAGGPETQYF
- | TRBJ1-2 | - | TRBV5-6 | TGTGCCAGCAGCTTGGAGGGGAGGGGGAGCTATGGCTACACCTTC | CASSLEGRGSYGYTF